Shown below are 26 T cell receptor beta chains from a single sample sequenced in a study of T cell responses to AZD1222 COVID-19 vaccine. Data came from immunoSEQ multiplex PCR; TCRdb stores just in-frame clones and leaves some out. The sample records 110,000 or so clones, over 80% being singletons. The sequencing used peripheral blood, collected on day 0 of AZD1222 vaccination. Receptors were obtained from an adult in good health.

V and J are TRBV15 and TRBJ1-1, with TRBD1 matching over 7 bases. This CDR3 spans 16 amino acids. Germline V CDR1 and CDR2: LNHNV, YYDKDF (reference sequence). Trimming at V came to 1 base and at J to 2 bases, leaving 7 bases not matched to a gene. CDR3 sequence: CATSRGFRTGNTEAFF. The CDR3 DNA reads TGTGCCACCAGCAGAGGCTTCCGGACAGGCAACACTGAAGCTTTCTTT.

This rearrangement joins TRBV4-3 to TRBJ2-3, with D unresolved. V shed 3 bases and J shed 0 bases, with 10 bases lying between them. This CDR3 is built from 15 residues. Germline V gene data show CDR1 as LGHNA and CDR2 as YSLEER. The CDR3 sequence is CASSHAGSSTDTQYF. As DNA, the CDR3 is TGCGCCAGCAGCCACGCCGGATCTAGCACAGATACGCAGTATTTT.

The chain joins TRBV18 to TRBJ1-1; 7 bases match TRBD1. CDR3 length: 14 amino acids. In germline, CDR1 is KGHSH, CDR2 LQKENI. The junction had 6 bases not matched to a gene; V was cut back by 5 bases and J by 3 bases. CDR3 amino acids: CASSDRAVYTEAFF. The CDR3 nucleotides are TGTGCCAGCTCAGACAGGGCCGTTTACACTGAAGCTTTCTTT.

The V and J genes are TRBV10-2 and TRBJ1-1; perhaps TRBD1 as D (6 bases). The ends were cut back, 10 bases at V and 1 base at J, with 22 bases in the middle. CDR1 and CDR2 (germline): WSHSY, SAAADI. The CDR3 loop spans 16 amino acids. The DNA of the CDR3 is TGCGCCACGAGAGGGGGGATTGGACAGACGAACACTGAAGCTTTCTTT. It yields the protein CATRGGIGQTNTEAFF.

The V gene is TRBV30, the J gene TRBJ1-2, with a possible D match to TRBD1 (6 bases). The CDR3 has 11 amino acids. The germline V gene has CDR1 GTSNPN and CDR2 SVGIG (reference sequence). DNA of the CDR3: TGTGCTGGACAGCGAAACTATGGCTACACCTTC. Protein: CAGQRNYGYTF. Full variable domain (outside the CDR3, taken from reference TRBV30 and TRBJ1-2): SQTIHQWPATLVQPVGSPLSLECTVEGTSNPNLYWYRQAAGRGLQLLFYSVGIGQISSEVPQNLSASRPQDRQFILSSKKLLLSDSGFYLCAGQRNYGYTFGSGTRLTVV.

This chain links TRBV19 with TRBJ2-3, with 12 bases identical to TRBD2. Trimming removed 1 base from V and 2 bases from J; junction bases left unmatched: 7. This CDR3 has 18 amino acids. The germline V gene has CDR1 LNHDA and CDR2 SQIVND (reference sequence). For the CDR3, the DNA is TGTGCCAGTAGTATAGGGCCTAGCGGGGGGGCACCCACAGATACGCAGTATTTT. Its protein is CASSIGPSGGAPTDTQYF.

The CDR3 DNA is TGTGCCAGCAGCTTAGCGCGCAGGGGGCGTCTGTTCTTC. Protein: CASSLARRGRLFF. V is TRBV7-2 and J is TRBJ2-1; TRBD1 matches 8 bases. V lost 0 bases to trimming and J lost 15 bases; unmatched junction nucleotides: 7. There are 13 residues in the CDR3. Germline values: CDR1 SGHTA, CDR2 FQGNSA.

The chain employs TRBV9 and TRBJ1-2; TRBD1 aligns across 7 bases. CDR1 SGDLS and CDR2 YYNGEE come from the germline V gene. The J segment lost 7 bases and the V segment lost 4 bases, leaving 13 bases of the junction unmatched. The CDR3 consists of 15 residues. The CDR3 nucleotides are TGTGCCAGCAGCTCCTCCATGGAGGGGGCATCTGGCTACACCTTC. Its translation: CASSSSMEGASGYTF.

This chain connects TRBV5-1 to TRBJ1-6; 8 positions agree with TRBD1. This CDR3 comprises 14 residues. V lost 2 bases, J lost 6 bases, and 1 base stayed unmatched. The germline V gene has CDR1 SGHRS and CDR2 YFSETQ. CDR3 bases: TGCGCCAGCAGCTTCGACAGGGGTAATTCACCCCTCCACTTT. Protein product: CASSFDRGNSPLHF.

The CDR3 bases are TGTGCCAGCAGCCAAGATTTAGCAGATACGCAGTATTTT. This translates into CASSQDLADTQYF. This rearrangement joins TRBV3-1 (or the pseudogene TRBV3-2) to TRBJ2-3; D is unclear. In germline, CDR1 is LGHDT, CDR2 YNNKEL (reference sequence). The V end was cut by 0 bases, the J end by 4 bases, with 5 bases between. The CDR3 totals 13 residues.

The chain recombines TRBV7-8 with TRBJ2-3; D is undetermined. This CDR3 is built from 12 residues. The ends were cut back, 1 base at V and 9 bases at J, with 8 bases in the middle. Germline values: CDR1 SGHVS, CDR2 FQNEAQ. Written as DNA, the CDR3 is TGTGCCAGCAGCTTAGATGATCGGACGCAGTATTTT. It yields the protein CASSLDDRTQYF. Using reference TRBV7-8 and TRBJ2-3 for the parts outside the CDR3, the full variable domain is GAGVSQSPRYKVAKRGQDVALRCDPISGHVSLFWYQQALGQGPEFLTYFQNEAQLDKSGLPSDRFFAERPEGSVSTLKIQRTQQEDSAVYLCASSLDDRTQYFGPGTRLTVL.

The chain has TRBV6-5 and TRBJ1-1; D remains ambiguous. The germline V gene has CDR1 MNHEY and CDR2 SVGAGI. The CDR3 covers 12 residues. V lost 8 bases and J 1 base, leaving 8 bases between the germline ends. Written as DNA, the CDR3 is TGTGCCAGCTACCGAGCGAACACTGAAGCTTTCTTT. It codes for CASYRANTEAFF.

The V and J genes are TRBV18 and TRBJ1-5, with D uncertain. V lost 2 bases to trimming and J lost 0 bases, with 11 bases between them. There are 16 residues in the CDR3. CDR1 and CDR2 from the germline V gene are KGHSH and LQKENI. The CDR3 DNA is TGTGCCAGCTCACCAGATCGAGGCAATAGCAATCAGCCCCAGCATTTT. It encodes CASSPDRGNSNQPQHF.

This sequence joins TRBV12-5 and TRBJ2-5; D may be TRBD1 (6 bases). The CDR3 extends over 19 amino acids. V was cut by 6 bases and J by 1 base, with 27 bases left in between. CDR1 is LGHNT and CDR2 is FRNRAP in the germline V gene. CDR3 sequence (DNA): TGTGCTAGTGGCGGTAACAGGGAGCGTTTGGGCAGTCGCCAAGAGACCCAGTACTTC. This encodes CASGGNRERLGSRQETQYF.

This clone was counted only a few times. V is TRBV6-4 and J is TRBJ1-2; D call uncertain. The CDR3 is 16 amino acids. From germline, CDR1 is MRHNA and CDR2 SNTAGT. The V gene lost 2 bases and the J gene lost 4 bases, with 17 bases spanning the gap. CDR3 coding DNA: TGTGCCAGCAGTGACGATCCGGGCCGTGAAACCTATGGCTACACCTTC. Protein: CASSDDPGRETYGYTF.

This chain connects TRBV7-8 to TRBJ1-1; 7 bases fit TRBD1. Unmatched junction bases numbered 6, after V lost 5 bases and J lost 0 bases. Germline V gene sequence: CDR1 SGHVS, CDR2 FQNEAQ. This CDR3 contains 15 residues. CDR3 DNA: TGTGCCAGCAGCCACCGGGACAGTATGAACACTGAAGCTTTCTTT. Translating gives CASSHRDSMNTEAFF.

V and J are TRBV4-2 and TRBJ2-6; D ambiguous. The germline V and J ends were trimmed by 1 base and 1 base, with 5 bases remaining between them. This CDR3 is built from 15 residues. Germline V gene sequence: CDR1 LGHNA, CDR2 YNFKEQ. The CDR3 here is CASSQGYSGANVLTF. The CDR3 DNA reads as TGTGCCAGCAGCCAAGGGTATTCTGGGGCCAACGTCCTGACTTTC.

The chain links TRBV4-2 to TRBJ1-5; no definite D call. Per the germline V gene, CDR1 is LGHNA and CDR2 is YNFKEQ. V was pared by 1 base and J by 0 bases, with 10 bases between. The CDR3 is made up of 16 amino acids. The CDR3 nucleotides read TGTGCCAGCAGCCAAGGTACATCGGATAGCAATCAGCCCCAGCATTTT. It is translated as CASSQGTSDSNQPQHF.

The chain combines TRBV9 with TRBJ2-6, with 11 bases fitting TRBD2. The CDR3 is 20 residues long. Germline V CDR1 and CDR2: SGDLS, YYNGEE. V lost 0 bases to trimming and J lost 0 bases; unmatched junction nucleotides: 8. The CDR3 DNA reads TGTGCCAGCAGCGTAGGGCTAGCGGGGGGACCCATCTCTGGGGCCAACGTCCTGACTTTC. Its protein product is CASSVGLAGGPISGANVLTF.

This chain connects TRBV6-5 to TRBJ1-2; D is possibly TRBD1 (6 bases). V was shortened by 7 bases and J by 4 bases, with 7 bases between the two germline ends. The germline V gene has CDR1 MNHEY and CDR2 SVGAGI. The CDR3 has 11 residues. CDR3 residues: CASKQGYGYTF. DNA of the CDR3: TGTGCCAGCAAACAGGGCTATGGCTACACCTTC.

This clone was recorded only once. CDR3 residues: CASLPLGRGYTDTQYF. The CDR3 DNA reads as TGTGCCAGCTTGCCACTGGGCAGGGGCTACACAGATACGCAGTATTTT. The chain has TRBV7-9 and TRBJ2-3, with D possibly TRBD1 on 6 matching bases. Trimming removed 8 bases from V and 2 bases from J, with 20 bases in between. This CDR3 spans 16 amino acids. Germline assignment: CDR1 SEHNR and CDR2 FQNEAQ (reference sequence).

The genes are TRBV6-1 and TRBJ1-2; 7 nucleotides align to TRBD1. The CDR3 has 14 amino acids. Germline values: CDR1 MNHNS, CDR2 SASEGT. Trimming took 1 base from V and 6 from J; bases not matched to a gene: 5. The CDR3, as DNA: TGTGCCAGCAGTGAAGATACCAGGGGGGATGGCTACACCTTC. Translating gives CASSEDTRGDGYTF.

The chain uses TRBV12-3 or TRBV12-4 and TRBJ1-2; no clear D gene. This CDR3 region has 13 residues. Trimming removed 5 bases from V and 2 bases from J, with 9 bases in between. CDR3 sequence: CASSPRLNYGYTF. CDR3 sequence (DNA): TGTGCCAGCAGTCCCCGACTGAACTATGGCTACACCTTC.

The chain recombines TRBV5-6 with TRBJ1-2; D is perhaps TRBD1 (6 bases). Germline lookup yields CDR1 SGHDT and CDR2 YYEEEE. The CDR3 covers 12 residues. The V end lost 2 bases, the J end lost 4 bases, and 6 bases lay between the germline ends. The CDR3 nucleotides are TGTGCCAGCAGCTTAGGGGGCTATGGCTACACCTTC. It yields the protein CASSLGGYGYTF.

This clone showed up just a few times. The chain joins TRBV6-5 to TRBJ1-4; TRBD1 might be the D (6 bases). The germline gives CDR1 MNHEY, CDR2 SVGAGI. Deletions cut 4 bases from V and 4 bases from J, with 10 bases between. CDR3 length equals 14 residues. CDR3 sequence: CASSFSRGNEKLFF. The CDR3 coding sequence is TGTGCCAGCAGTTTTAGCAGGGGTAATGAAAAACTGTTTTTT.

The chain links TRBV11-2 to TRBJ2-1; D is unclear. The CDR3 has 12 amino acids. CDR1 is SGHAT, CDR2 FQNNGV, per germline. Trimming shortened V by 1 base and J by 10 bases, and 8 bases separated the two germline ends. The CDR3 loop is CASSLGAGEQFF. In nucleotides, the CDR3 is TGTGCCAGCAGCTTAGGGGCTGGAGAGCAGTTCTTC.